This T cell receptor (beta chain) was recovered during a study of shared clonotypes between healthy human individuals. In the study overall: Used for every donor were three CD4 naive, three CD4 memory, two CD8 naive and one CD8 memory plate. Whole-study findings and limits: Non-shared clonotypes had lower generation probabilities than clonotypes shared by all four sorted-subset donors.

The test was conducted at deep level. TCRdb's table, derived via immunoSEQ multiplex PCR, lists solely in-frame clones and lacks some. The data contain under 600,000 clones, 97% of them singletons. V lost 10 bases and J lost 4, with 13 bases in between. Germline lookup yields CDR1 WSHSY and CDR2 SAAADI. The CDR3 is made up of 13 amino acids. The study drew its donors from healthy HIV-negative adults without recent acute infections or vaccinations. Points on this clone: Antigen unknown.

The chain carries TRBV10-2 and TRBJ2-2; no firm D call. The source is a woman aged 25 to 45 in good health. Source material: naive CD4+ T cells sorted from blood. The subset here: CD45RA+ positively selected. The CDR3 sequence: CAISPASTGELFF. CDR3 nucleotide sequence: TGCGCCATCTCGCCAGCTTCCACCGGGGAGCTGTTTTTT.